The rows below give T cell receptor beta chains drawn from one sample of a study of blood T cell repertoires in COVID-19. Using immunoSEQ multiplex PCR, the repertoire was profiled, and TCRdb retains in-frame clones only, with some absent. The data hold approximately 73,000 clones, with roughly 86% observed a single time. The sample taken for sequencing was peripheral blood. The receptors here all came from a woman aged 60-70 years with acute or convalescent COVID-19. The CDR3 runs from the conserved cysteine through the conserved F or W. A D gene is named only where the DNA matches it firmly. The size of a clone is reported for some rows only, either as once, few or many, or as a class for expanded clones.

D gene	V gene	clone size	J gene	CDR3 DNA	CDR3 protein
TRBD1	TRBV6-6	-	TRBJ1-4	TGTGCCAGCAGTCCACCCCCGGACAGGCCTGAAAAACTGTTTTTT	CASSPPPDRPEKLFF
TRBD2	TRBV27	-	TRBJ2-2	TGTGCCAGCAGTTTCGGGACTAGCGGGAGTCTCGGGGAGCTGTTTTTT	CASSFGTSGSLGELFF
TRBD1	TRBV10-3	-	TRBJ1-4	TGTGCCATCAGTGACCCGGGACAGGAAAATGAAAAACTGTTTTTT	CAISDPGQENEKLFF
-	TRBV9	-	TRBJ1-2	TGTGCCAGCAGCGTAGAGGGTTCCACAGGGCCCTACGGCTACACCTTC	CASSVEGSTGPYGYTF
-	TRBV24-1	-	TRBJ1-2	TGTGCCACCCGGGAGACCGAGATTTCTGGCTACACCTTC	CATRETEISGYTF
TRBD2	TRBV12-3/TRBV12-4	-	TRBJ2-5	TGTGCCAGCAGACTAGCGGGAGGGGAGACCCAGTACTTC	CASRLAGGETQYF
-	TRBV11-1	-	TRBJ2-1	TGTGCCAGCAGCTTGGTTCAGGGCTCCTACAATGAGCAGTTCTTC	CASSLVQGSYNEQFF
-	TRBV18	few	TRBJ1-1	TGTGCCAGCTCGTTCAGGGCGGACACTGAAGCTTTCTTT	CASSFRADTEAFF
TRBD2	TRBV7-2	-	TRBJ2-2	TGTGCCAGCAGCCCCCTAAGCGGGACCCCTCCCACCGGGGAGCTGTTTTTT	CASSPLSGTPPTGELFF
-	TRBV7-2	-	TRBJ2-7	TGTGCCAGCAGCTTAGAACCTACCTACGAGCAGTACTTC	CASSLEPTYEQYF
TRBD1	TRBV18	-	TRBJ1-4	TGTGCCAGCTCACCGGGACAGACTAATGAAAAACTGTTTTTT	CASSPGQTNEKLFF
-	TRBV9	-	TRBJ2-2	TGTGCCAGCAGCGGAAAGACAGGATGGGCCACCGGGGAGCTGTTTTTT	CASSGKTGWATGELFF
TRBD1	TRBV7-2	-	TRBJ2-2	TGTGCCAGCAGCCCCCGGGACAGGGCTCCCACCGGGGAGCTGTTTTTT	CASSPRDRAPTGELFF
TRBD2	TRBV30	few	TRBJ2-1	TGTGCCTGGAGACGGACTAGCGGGACAAATGAGCAGTTCTTC	CAWRRTSGTNEQFF
-	TRBV12-3/TRBV12-4	-	TRBJ1-4	TGTGCCAGCAGACCAGGGGTTTCTGAAAAACTGTTTTTT	CASRPGVSEKLFF
TRBD2	TRBV5-3	-	TRBJ2-7	TGTGCCAGAAGCTTGGCTCTAGCGGATACACCCTACGAGCAGTACTTC	CARSLALADTPYEQYF
TRBD2	TRBV25-1	-	TRBJ2-3	TGTGCCACCGGACTAGCGGGGATCACAGATACGCAGTATTTT	CATGLAGITDTQYF
-	TRBV28	-	TRBJ1-1	TGTGCCAGCAGTTTTATCGGGGTGAACACTGAAGCTTTCTTT	CASSFIGVNTEAFF
TRBD1	TRBV6-5	-	TRBJ1-6	TGTGCCAGCAGGCTATACAGGGGAAATTCACCCCTCCACTTT	CASRLYRGNSPLHF
-	TRBV7-9	-	TRBJ2-3	TGTGCCAGCAGCCAAACGCCGCCAGGCCGGTGGAAGCAGTATTTT	CASSQTPPGRWKQYF
-	TRBV19	-	TRBJ2-1	TGTGCCAGTATTGACGCCGGACAGTCCCGCAACGAGCAGTTCTTC	CASIDAGQSRNEQFF
-	TRBV28	-	TRBJ1-3	TGTGCCAGCAGTCCGTCGACAGGCGTAAACTCTGGAAACACCATATATTTT	CASSPSTGVNSGNTIYF
-	TRBV12-3/TRBV12-4	once	TRBJ2-7	TGTGCCAGCAGGAGTCAGGGGTTGAACGAGCAGTACTTC	CASRSQGLNEQYF
-	TRBV7-9	-	TRBJ1-1	TGTGCCAGCAGCTCGCGGTATGACACTGAAGCTTTCTTT	CASSSRYDTEAFF
-	TRBV29-1	few	TRBJ2-1	TGCAGCGCCGAACCGGGTTCCTACAATGAGCAGTTCTTC	CSAEPGSYNEQFF
-	TRBV6-2/TRBV6-3	-	TRBJ2-3	TGTGCCAGCAGTTATTATTTCAGCACAGATACGCAGTATTTT	CASSYYFSTDTQYF
-	TRBV6-4	-	TRBJ1-1	TGTGCCAGCAGTAACAGGGCGAACACTGAAGCTTTCTTT	CASSNRANTEAFF
-	TRBV5-8	-	TRBJ2-5	TGTGCCAGCAGCAAATCGGGACTCCTTCAGGAGACCCAGTACTTC	CASSKSGLLQETQYF
-	TRBV5-8	-	TRBJ1-4	TGTGCCAGCAGCCGGCGGGGGCCGGGATATAATGAAAAACTGTTTTTT	CASSRRGPGYNEKLFF
-	TRBV5-5	-	TRBJ1-2	TGTGCCAGCAGCTTGGCCATTAGCATCCAGGGAAACTATGGCTACACCTTC	CASSLAISIQGNYGYTF
-	TRBV27	-	TRBJ1-6	TGTGCCAGCAGTTACGGGACTCAGAATTCACCCCTCCACTTT	CASSYGTQNSPLHF
-	TRBV4-1	-	TRBJ2-1	TGCGCCAGCAGCCAAGATCTGCAGGGGCGCAATGAGCAGTTCTTC	CASSQDLQGRNEQFF
-	TRBV28	-	TRBJ1-5	TGTGCCAGCAGTAAATCCTCCGGGACACCCAATCAGCCCCAGCATTTT	CASSKSSGTPNQPQHF
TRBD2	TRBV10-3	-	TRBJ2-1	TGTGCCATCATGATAGCGGGGGGCTACAATGAGCAGTTCTTC	CAIMIAGGYNEQFF
TRBD1	TRBV6-2/TRBV6-3	-	TRBJ2-7	TGTGCCAGCAGTACATACCGACAGGGAGCGTCCCTCGAGCAGTACTTC	CASSTYRQGASLEQYF
-	TRBV9	-	TRBJ1-4	TGTGCCAGCAGCGTAGATCAAGAAAAACTGTTTTTT	CASSVDQEKLFF